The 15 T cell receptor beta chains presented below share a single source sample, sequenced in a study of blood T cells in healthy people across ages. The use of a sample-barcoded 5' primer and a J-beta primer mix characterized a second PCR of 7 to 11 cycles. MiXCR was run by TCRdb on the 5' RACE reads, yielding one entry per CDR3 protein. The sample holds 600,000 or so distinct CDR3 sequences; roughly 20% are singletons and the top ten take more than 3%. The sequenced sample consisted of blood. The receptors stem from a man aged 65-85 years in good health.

Here the CDR3 DNA reads TGTGCCAGCAGTCGCGCGGACAGGGGGCAGGAAAAACTGTTTTTT. Encoded protein: CASSRADRGQEKLFF. The chain recombines TRBV6-6 with TRBJ1-4; 11 positions match TRBD1. V trimming: 5 bases; J trimming: 8 bases; junction bases outside the gene matches: 7. This CDR3 region has 15 residues. Germline-derived CDR1 and CDR2 are MNHNY and SVGAGI (reference sequence).

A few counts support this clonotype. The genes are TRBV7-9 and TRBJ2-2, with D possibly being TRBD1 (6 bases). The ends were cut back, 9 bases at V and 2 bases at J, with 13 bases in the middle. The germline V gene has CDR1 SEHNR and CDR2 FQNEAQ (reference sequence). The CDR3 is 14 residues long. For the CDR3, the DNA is TGTGCCAGGAGGGCAGGGACAAACACCGGGGAGCTGTTTTTT. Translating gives CARRAGTNTGELFF.

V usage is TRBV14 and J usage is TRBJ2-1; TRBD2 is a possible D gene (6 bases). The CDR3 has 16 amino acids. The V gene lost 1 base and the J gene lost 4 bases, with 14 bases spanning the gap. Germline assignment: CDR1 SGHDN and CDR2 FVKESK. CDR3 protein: CASSQATGATYNEQFF. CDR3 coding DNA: TGTGCCAGCAGCCAAGCAACGGGAGCTACGTACAATGAGCAGTTCTTC.

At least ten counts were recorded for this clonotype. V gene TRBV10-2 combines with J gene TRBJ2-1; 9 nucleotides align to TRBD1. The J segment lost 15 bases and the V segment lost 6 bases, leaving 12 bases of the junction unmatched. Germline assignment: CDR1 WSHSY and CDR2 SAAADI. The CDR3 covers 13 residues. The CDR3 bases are TGCGCCAGCAGCCGGGACAGGGAAGGGTTCAGGTTCTTC. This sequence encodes CASSRDREGFRFF.

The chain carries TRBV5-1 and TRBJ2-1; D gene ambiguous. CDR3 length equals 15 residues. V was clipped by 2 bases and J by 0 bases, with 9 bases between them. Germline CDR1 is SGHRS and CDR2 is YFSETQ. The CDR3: CASSFLQSSYNEQFF. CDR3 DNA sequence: TGCGCCAGCAGCTTTCTCCAGAGCTCCTACAATGAGCAGTTCTTC.

CDR3 sequence: CASSLDRAWEQYF. The CDR3 nucleotides read TGTGCCAGCAGCTTGGACAGGGCTTGGGAGCAGTACTTC. The gene calls are TRBV7-8 and TRBJ2-7; 8 nucleotides match TRBD1. The CDR3 has 13 amino acids. J gave up 7 bases and V 3 bases, and 5 bases lay outside the gene matches. The germline V gene encodes CDR1 SGHVS and CDR2 FQNEAQ.

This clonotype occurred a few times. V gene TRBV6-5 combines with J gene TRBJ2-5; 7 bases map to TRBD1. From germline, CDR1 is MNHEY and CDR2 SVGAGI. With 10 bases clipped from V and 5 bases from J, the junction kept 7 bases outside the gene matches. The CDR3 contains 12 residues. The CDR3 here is CATATGSETQYF. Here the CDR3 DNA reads TGTGCCACCGCGACAGGGTCGGAGACCCAGTACTTC.

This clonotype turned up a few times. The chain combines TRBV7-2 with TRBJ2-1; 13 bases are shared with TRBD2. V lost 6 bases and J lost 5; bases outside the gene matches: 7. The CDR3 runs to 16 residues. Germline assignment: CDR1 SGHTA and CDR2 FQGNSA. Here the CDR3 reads CASRRTSGGLNNEQFF. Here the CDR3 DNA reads TGTGCCAGCAGGCGGACTAGCGGGGGCCTCAACAATGAGCAGTTCTTC.

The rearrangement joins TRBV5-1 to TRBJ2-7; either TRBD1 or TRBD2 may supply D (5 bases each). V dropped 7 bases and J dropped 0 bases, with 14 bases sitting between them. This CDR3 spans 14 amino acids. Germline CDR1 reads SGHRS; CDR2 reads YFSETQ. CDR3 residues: CASGSLGGSYEQYF. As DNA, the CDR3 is TGCGCCAGCGGCTCCCTTGGGGGCTCCTACGAGCAGTACTTC.

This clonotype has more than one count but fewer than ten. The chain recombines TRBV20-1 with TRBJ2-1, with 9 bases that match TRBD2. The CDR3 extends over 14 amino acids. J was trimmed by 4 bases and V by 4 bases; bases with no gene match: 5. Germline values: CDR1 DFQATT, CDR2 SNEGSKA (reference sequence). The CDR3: CSAMGGRAYNEQFF. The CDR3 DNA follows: TGCAGTGCTATGGGCGGGAGGGCTTACAATGAGCAGTTCTTC.

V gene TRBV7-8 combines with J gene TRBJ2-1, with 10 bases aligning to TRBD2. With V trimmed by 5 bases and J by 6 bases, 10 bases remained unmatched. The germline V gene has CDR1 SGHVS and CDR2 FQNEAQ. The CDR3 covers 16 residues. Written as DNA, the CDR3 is TGTGCCAGCAGCCAAGGTAGCGGGAGGAGAGGCAATGAGCAGTTCTTC. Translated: CASSQGSGRRGNEQFF.

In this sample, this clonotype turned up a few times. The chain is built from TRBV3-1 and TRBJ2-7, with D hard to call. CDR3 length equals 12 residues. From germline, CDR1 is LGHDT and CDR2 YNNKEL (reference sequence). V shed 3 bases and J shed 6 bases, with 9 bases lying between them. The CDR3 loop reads CASSHGSSEQYF. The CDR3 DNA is TGTGCCAGCAGCCATGGTTCGTCCGAGCAGTACTTC.

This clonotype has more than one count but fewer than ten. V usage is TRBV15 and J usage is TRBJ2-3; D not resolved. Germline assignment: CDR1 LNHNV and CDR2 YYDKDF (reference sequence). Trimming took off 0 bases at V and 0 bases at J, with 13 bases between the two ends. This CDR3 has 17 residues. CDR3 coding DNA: TGTGCCACCAGCAGAGATCGCAGCGTACCTAGCACAGATACGCAGTATTTT. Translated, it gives CATSRDRSVPSTDTQYF.

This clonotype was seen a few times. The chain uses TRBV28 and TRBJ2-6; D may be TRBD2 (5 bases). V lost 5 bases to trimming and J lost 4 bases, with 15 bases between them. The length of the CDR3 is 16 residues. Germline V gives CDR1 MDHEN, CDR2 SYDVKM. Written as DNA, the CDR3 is TGTGCCAGCAGTCCAAGCGGCCATCGAGGGGCCAACGTCCTGACTTTC. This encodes CASSPSGHRGANVLTF.

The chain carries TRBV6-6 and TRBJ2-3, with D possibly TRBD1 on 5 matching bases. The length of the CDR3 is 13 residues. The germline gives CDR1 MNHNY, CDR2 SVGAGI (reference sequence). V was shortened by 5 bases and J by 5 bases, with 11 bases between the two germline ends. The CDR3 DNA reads TGTGCCAGCAGTACAGGACGAGAAGATACGCAGTATTTT. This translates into CASSTGREDTQYF.